This is a list of T cell receptor beta chains from one sample in a study of cytomegalovirus exposure and HLA in healthy donors. Profiling relied on immunoSEQ multiplex PCR, and the TCRdb table lists in-frame clones only, not all of them. This sample has some 150,000 clones, with 87% found just once. The sample taken for sequencing was PBMCs. Every receptor here comes from a woman aged 30 to 39 in good health and CMV-seronegative. Each CDR3 is given with its conserved first and last residue.

cdr3_aa	v_call	j_call
CASSPSSYGYTF	TRBV13	TRBJ1-2
CASSPQSNQPQHF	TRBV18	TRBJ1-5
CASRSQGNQPQHF	TRBV6-1	TRBJ1-5
CASSGITGEQYF	TRBV6-5	TRBJ2-7
CAWSVGGAGANVLTF	TRBV30	TRBJ2-6
CASSLSMGDSYEQYF	TRBV5-1	TRBJ2-7
CASSSDPGQSNEKLFF	TRBV5-1	TRBJ1-4
CASSLGTEQYF	TRBV27	TRBJ2-7
CASSPEQYF	TRBV2	NA
CASSPPGGQGLYEQYF	TRBV5-4	NA
CASRRDSSTDTQYF	TRBV7-9	TRBJ2-3
CSARQGTQYF	TRBV20-1	TRBJ2-5
CASSIDHRPTNEKLFF	TRBV19	TRBJ1-4
CASSGTKSSYNEQFF	TRBV11-2	TRBJ2-1
CSAQGSSEQYF	TRBV20-1	TRBJ2-7
CASRNPGQGGYEQYF	TRBV27	NA
CASSPLQTGAYEQYF	TRBV7-6	TRBJ2-7
CASTGMGLYEQYF	TRBV2	TRBJ2-7
CASRAAGTDTQYF	TRBV6-1	TRBJ2-3
CASSQTSGRSDTQYF	TRBV7-3	TRBJ2-3
CATQGAEISYNEQFF	TRBV7-9	TRBJ2-1
CASSRADLAKNIQYF	TRBV19	TRBJ2-4